Each of the 18 T cell receptor beta chains below was sequenced from the same sample in a study of a mutant IDH1 vaccine in newly diagnosed glioma. Time point denoted: week 35, safety follow-up. All doses held 300 ug of mutant IDH1 20-mer peptide, with topical imiquimod. TCRdb's table, derived via immunoSEQ multiplex PCR, lists solely in-frame clones and lacks some. Among about 54,000 clones listed, roughly 84% were seen once. No antigens are known for them. Sequencing was performed on PBMCs, taken from a glioma patient whose treatment included an IDH1 peptide vaccine. These receptors originate from a woman younger than 35 with glioma.

The chain joins TRBV6-7 to TRBJ1-3, with D unclear. TRBV6-7 is an ORF for which the function is uncertain. This CDR3 has 18 residues. The V gene lost 2 bases and the J gene lost 0 bases, with 17 bases spanning the gap. CDR3 DNA: TGTGCCAGCAGTTACCCCTTTATCGACGCCGTCTCTGGAAACACCATATATTTT. Translating gives CASSYPFIDAVSGNTIYF.

The chain employs TRBV12-5 and TRBJ1-1, with D maybe TRBD1 (6 bases). The V end lost 5 bases, the J end lost 1 base, and 17 bases lay between the germline ends. Germline CDR1 reads LGHNT; CDR2 reads FRNRAP. This CDR3 region has 16 residues. Here the CDR3 reads CASGPPGARGNTEAFF. The CDR3 nucleotides are TGTGCTAGTGGTCCCCCGGGGGCTAGAGGGAACACTGAAGCTTTCTTT.

The chain's CDR3 is CASSIGQGYNYGYTF. DNA of the CDR3: TGTGCCAGTAGTATAGGACAGGGTTATAACTATGGCTACACCTTC. The chain joins TRBV19 to TRBJ1-2, with 7 bases fitting TRBD1. Germline CDR1 reads LNHDA; CDR2 reads SQIVND (reference sequence). The V and J ends lost 1 base and 1 base, in that order; junction bases with no gene match: 3. This CDR3 spans 15 amino acids.

V is TRBV11-1 and J is TRBJ2-6, with unresolved D. V was cut by 7 bases and J by 0 bases, with 13 bases left in between. The CDR3 totals 16 residues. Germline CDR1 reads SGHAT; CDR2 reads FQDESV (reference sequence). DNA for the CDR3: TGTGCCAGCACGCTCGAGAGGTTCTCTGGGGCCAACGTCCTGACTTTC. Amino acid sequence: CASTLERFSGANVLTF.

The gene calls are TRBV6-1 and TRBJ2-7, with TRBD1 matching 8 bases. This CDR3 region has 18 residues. Trimming took 2 bases from V and 5 from J; bases not matched to a gene: 17. Germline CDR1 and CDR2: MNHNS and SASEGT. CDR3 sequence: CASSETRGRDRRIHEQYF. As DNA, the CDR3 is TGTGCCAGCAGTGAAACCCGGGGCCGGGACAGGCGTATCCACGAGCAGTACTTC.

The chain employs TRBV5-1 and TRBJ1-5; D is unresolved. Germline CDR1 and CDR2: SGHRS and YFSETQ. Trimming shortened V by 0 bases and J by 4 bases, and 14 bases separated the two germline ends. The CDR3 contains 16 residues. In nucleotides, the CDR3 is TGCGCCAGCAGCTTGGGGCCGAGTAGTCAAAATCAGCCCCAGCATTTT. This sequence encodes CASSLGPSSQNQPQHF.

This clone has a handful of counts. The chain uses TRBV6-6 and TRBJ2-7; 11 bases match TRBD2. J was trimmed by 0 bases and V by 5 bases; bases with no gene match: 3. Germline-derived CDR1 and CDR2 are MNHNY and SVGAGI (reference sequence). The CDR3 length is 15 residues. CDR3 sequence reads: CASSDGTSGSYEQYF. The CDR3 DNA reads TGTGCCAGCAGTGATGGGACTAGCGGCTCCTACGAGCAGTACTTC.

The chain is built from TRBV7-9 and TRBJ2-1; no reliable D call. V was shortened by 4 bases and J by 4 bases, with 11 bases between the two germline ends. Germline CDR1 is SEHNR and CDR2 is FQNEAQ (reference sequence). CDR3 length: 14 residues. CDR3 sequence: CASSYLGPYNEQFF. The CDR3 DNA is TGTGCCAGCAGCTACCTTGGGCCTTACAATGAGCAGTTCTTC.

CDR3 sequence: CASSNGIVDEKLFF. In DNA form, the CDR3 reads TGTGCCAGCTCAAATGGGATTGTCGACGAAAAACTGTTTTTT. The chain carries TRBV6-1 and TRBJ1-4; D not resolved. Germline V CDR1 and CDR2: MNHNS, SASEGT. V lost 8 bases, J lost 8 bases, and 18 bases lay in between. The CDR3 is 14 amino acids.

The chain links TRBV4-3 to TRBJ1-1; unclear D gene. The CDR3 sequence is 15 residues long. Looked up from germline, CDR1 is LGHNA and CDR2 is YSLEER. V shed 0 bases and J shed 0 bases, with 8 bases lying between them. CDR3 sequence reads: CASSQDGRMNTEAFF. In nucleotides, the CDR3 is TGCGCCAGCAGCCAAGATGGCAGAATGAACACTGAAGCTTTCTTT.

The chain is built from TRBV29-1 and TRBJ2-7, with 7 bases matching TRBD1. Germline V lookup: CDR1 SQVTM, CDR2 ANQGSEA. This CDR3 spans 13 amino acids. The V and J ends lost 5 bases and 4 bases, in that order; junction bases with no gene match: 8. The CDR3 protein is CSVTTPGQYEQYF. In nucleotides, the CDR3 is TGCAGCGTTACTACTCCGGGACAGTACGAGCAGTACTTC.

About this clone: One end of the junction does not line up with germline, which may come from a read error. The chain is built from TRBV7-6 and TRBJ1-2, with D perhaps TRBD1 (6 bases). The CDR3 is 13 residues long. The V gene's germline CDR1 is SGHVS and CDR2 FNYEAQ. In DNA form, the CDR3 reads TGTGCCAGCAGCCCCGAATCTCGGGGGGGCGCGGTCTTC. Protein: CASSPESRGGAVF.

V is TRBV5-1 and J is TRBJ2-7; the D is unclear. Germline V CDR1 and CDR2: SGHRS, YFSETQ. The CDR3 is 14 amino acids. V lost 0 bases, J lost 1 base, and 8 bases lay in between. The CDR3 bases are TGCGCCAGCAGCTTGGATTCGGGTTCCTACGAGCAGTACTTC. Residues: CASSLDSGSYEQYF.

The V gene is TRBV11-3, the J gene TRBJ2-5; D is ambiguous. CDR1 and CDR2 (germline): SGHNT, YENEEA. The CDR3 is 13 amino acids. Trimming shortened V by 1 base and J by 7 bases, and 10 bases separated the two germline ends. CDR3 region: CASSLGAQRTQYF. DNA of the CDR3: TGTGCCAGCAGCTTAGGGGCGCAGAGGACCCAGTACTTC.

The gene calls are TRBV27 and TRBJ1-1; a weak D match, TRBD1 (5 bases). CDR3 length: 15 amino acids. Germline CDR1 MNHEY, CDR2 SMNVEV (reference sequence). V was pared by 7 bases and J by 3 bases, with 18 bases between. Here the CDR3 reads CASINLLGAYTEAFF. The CDR3 DNA reads as TGTGCCAGCATCAACCTCCTCGGGGCGTACACTGAAGCTTTCTTT.

This clone was seen a handful of times. This chain connects TRBV7-9 to TRBJ1-1; D is unresolved. CDR1 and CDR2 (germline): SEHNR, FQNEAQ (reference sequence). V shed 0 bases and J shed 8 bases, with 7 bases lying between them. This CDR3 has 12 amino acids. The CDR3 nucleotides are TGTGCCAGCAGCTTAGCGCATATAGAAGCTTTCTTT. Translating it yields CASSLAHIEAFF.

The chain employs TRBV5-4 and TRBJ2-2; the D gene is possibly TRBD1 (7 bases). There are 19 residues in the CDR3. CDR1 and CDR2 from the germline V gene are SGHNT and YYREEE (reference sequence). The germline V and J ends were trimmed by 4 bases and 0 bases, with 22 bases remaining between them. CDR3 in amino acids: CASSLPGGKGSANTGELFF. CDR3 coding DNA: TGTGCCAGCAGCCTCCCAGGGGGGAAGGGCTCCGCGAACACCGGGGAGCTGTTTTTT.

This clone was seen a single time. The chain joins TRBV14 to TRBJ2-6; a weak D match, TRBD2 (5 bases). Trimming removed 0 bases at V and 4 bases at J, with 13 bases between. Germline lookup yields CDR1 SGHDN and CDR2 FVKESK. CDR3 length equals 17 residues. Here the CDR3 reads CASSQDLGSGGANVLTF. CDR3 in DNA: TGTGCCAGCAGCCAAGATCTAGGGTCGGGGGGGGCCAACGTCCTGACTTTC.